The 11 T cell receptor beta chains below were found in one sample sequenced in a study of cytomegalovirus exposure and HLA in healthy donors. The PCR used 60 Vbeta and 13 Jbeta primers. TCRdb keeps only in-frame clones here, not all; method: immunoSEQ multiplex PCR. The repertoire holds about 210,000 clones, with around four fifths as singletons. Sequenced material: PBMCs. The receptor set was obtained from a man aged 35 to 55 in good health and CMV-seropositive.

The chain carries TRBV18 and TRBJ1-3; 7 bases align to TRBD1. Trimming at V came to 6 bases and at J to 1 base, leaving 15 bases not matched to a gene. The CDR3 sequence is 18 residues long. Germline V gene sequence: CDR1 KGHSH, CDR2 LQKENI. The CDR3 loop reads CASSHRGLFHESGNTIYF. DNA of the CDR3: TGTGCCAGCTCGCACAGGGGACTGTTTCATGAGTCTGGAAACACCATATATTTT.

The V gene is TRBV5-4, the J gene TRBJ2-7; tentative D call: TRBD2 (6 bases). Trimming took 4 bases from V and 11 from J, leaving 19 bases between them. The CDR3 spans 13 residues. Germline CDR1 SGHNT, CDR2 YYREEE (reference sequence). CDR3: CASSPPGEGFEYF. The CDR3 coding sequence is TGTGCCAGCAGCCCGCCGGGGGAAGGGTTTGAGTACTTC.

V usage is TRBV6-5 and J usage is TRBJ1-1; D not resolved. Germline CDR1 is MNHEY and CDR2 is SVGAGI. The CDR3 has 11 amino acids. The germline V and J ends were trimmed by 6 bases and 6 bases, with 8 bases remaining between them. CDR3 sequence (DNA): TGTGCCAGCAGACGGTCGGCTGAAGCTTTCTTT. This translates into CASRRSAEAFF.

V usage is TRBV20-1 and J usage is TRBJ1-1, with 7 bases aligning to TRBD1. The CDR3 runs 11 residues. Germline loops: CDR1 DFQATT, CDR2 SNEGSKA (reference sequence). V shed 6 bases and J 8 bases; nucleotides not matched to a gene: 6. CDR3 sequence: CSAWDRGEAFF. The CDR3 bases are TGCAGTGCCTGGGACAGAGGAGAAGCTTTCTTT.

This clone was counted a single time. The rearrangement links TRBV7-2 to TRBJ1-1; 9 bases map to TRBD1. From germline, CDR1 is SGHTA and CDR2 FQGNSA. V shed 1 base and J 6 bases; nucleotides not matched to a gene: 6. This CDR3 is built from 15 residues. CDR3: CASSLGGWDRAEAFF. The DNA for the CDR3 is TGTGCCAGCAGCTTAGGGGGTTGGGACAGGGCTGAAGCTTTCTTT.

The rearrangement joins TRBV6-6 to TRBJ2-1; 7 bases fit TRBD2. The CDR3 has 14 amino acids. The germline gives CDR1 MNHNY, CDR2 SVGAGI (reference sequence). V shed 2 bases, J shed 6 bases, and the junction held 4 bases outside the gene matches. In nucleotides, the CDR3 is TGTGCCAGCAGTTACCTCTCGGGAGGCAATGAGCAGTTCTTC. Residues: CASSYLSGGNEQFF.

The chain links TRBV11-3 to TRBJ2-2; perhaps TRBD1 as D (8 bases). This CDR3 spans 17 amino acids. CDR1 SGHNT and CDR2 YENEEA come from the germline V gene. V was shortened by 6 bases and J by 0 bases, with 17 bases between the two germline ends. The CDR3 DNA follows: TGTGCCAGCAGTTCCAGGGGGCTAGCGGCGAACACCGGGGAGCTGTTTTTT. Its protein product is CASSSRGLAANTGELFF.

As to this clone: At the DNA level, this CDR3 is encoded by other sequences in the same sample as well. This chain connects TRBV25-1 to TRBJ1-3; 8 positions agree with TRBD1. From germline, CDR1 is MGHDK and CDR2 SYGVNS. CDR3 length: 14 amino acids. V gave up 3 bases and J gave up 2 bases; unmatched junction bases: 0. The CDR3 region has the DNA TGTGCCAGCAGTGACAGGGGGCCTGGAAACACCATATATTTT. Protein: CASSDRGPGNTIYF.

This chain uses TRBV6-1 with TRBJ1-4, with D perhaps matching TRBD1 (5 bases). Trimming shortened V by 4 bases and J by 2 bases, and 23 bases separated the two germline ends. CDR1 is MNHNS and CDR2 is SASEGT in the germline V gene. This CDR3 has 19 amino acids. The CDR3 DNA sequence: TGTGCCAGCAGTGGGGCACGGGGGGACCAACCTGCGACTAATGAAAAACTGTTTTTT. Its translation: CASSGARGDQPATNEKLFF.

CDR3 in DNA: TGTGCCAGCAGCCTATTCCCTAGTGCCTCCTACGAGCAGTACTTC. This translates into CASSLFPSASYEQYF. The chain uses TRBV7-2 and TRBJ2-7; D is undetermined. Germline V gives CDR1 SGHTA, CDR2 FQGNSA. Trimming took off 5 bases at V and 0 bases at J, with 14 bases between the two ends. There are 15 residues in the CDR3.

The chain carries TRBV2 and TRBJ2-5; tentatively, D is TRBD2 (5 bases). The J call may be incorrect, as the DNA end agrees better with TRBJ2-7. CDR3 length equals 12 residues. The germline CDR1 and CDR2 sequences are SNHLY and FYNNEI. CDR3 amino acids: CASSGSVYEQYF. The DNA for the CDR3 is TGTGCCAGCAGTGGTAGCGTCTACGAGCAGTACTTC.